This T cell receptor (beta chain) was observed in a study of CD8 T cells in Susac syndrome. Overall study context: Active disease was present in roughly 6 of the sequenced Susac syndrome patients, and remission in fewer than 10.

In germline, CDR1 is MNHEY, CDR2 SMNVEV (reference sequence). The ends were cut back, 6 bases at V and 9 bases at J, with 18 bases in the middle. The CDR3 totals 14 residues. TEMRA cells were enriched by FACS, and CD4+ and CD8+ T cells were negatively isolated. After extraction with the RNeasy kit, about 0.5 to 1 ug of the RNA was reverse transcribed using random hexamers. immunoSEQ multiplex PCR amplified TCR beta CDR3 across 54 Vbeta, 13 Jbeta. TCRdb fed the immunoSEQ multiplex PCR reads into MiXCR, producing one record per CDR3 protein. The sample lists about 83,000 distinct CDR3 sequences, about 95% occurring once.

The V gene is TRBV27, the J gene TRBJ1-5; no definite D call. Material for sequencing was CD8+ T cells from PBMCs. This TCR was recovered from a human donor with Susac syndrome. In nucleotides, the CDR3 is TGTGCCAGCAGACCAAATCCCCCCGTGGGGCCCCAGCATTTT. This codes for CASRPNPPVGPQHF.